Sequencing of this T cell receptor (beta chain) was carried out in a study of T cell responses to AZD1222 COVID-19 vaccine. Study-wide results and limits: Without day 14 samples, only post-peak T cell repertoires were studied. Increased Spike-specific TCR breadth and depth were observed after two AZD1222 doses. Mostly white British, mostly female donors; authors suggested clonal diversity may be underestimated.

This clone has a single count. No antigen is known for it. Using immunoSEQ multiplex PCR, the repertoire was profiled, and TCRdb retains in-frame clones only, with some absent. This sample has around 100,000 clones, with roughly 90% found just once. The CDR3 spans 14 residues. The germline V gene encodes CDR1 SQVTM and CDR2 ANQGSEA. The trim removed 1 base at V and 4 bases at J, leaving 4 bases unmatched. The chain uses TRBV29-1 and TRBJ1-2, with 9 nucleotides matching TRBD1. The sequence was collected from an adult in good health. Sequenced material: peripheral blood, taken on day 0 of AZD1222 vaccination. The CDR3 sequence is CSVEGTGVSYGYTF. DNA for the CDR3: TGCAGCGTTGAAGGGACAGGGGTGAGCTATGGCTACACCTTC.